This T cell receptor (beta chain) was sequenced for a study of early T cells in non-severe SARS-CoV-2 infection. About the study: Bulk RNA from unsorted whole blood was sequenced; chains were unpaired.

This clonotype was recorded a few times. Individual cDNA molecules carried attached unique molecular identifiers. TCRdb independently ran MiXCR on the 5' RACE reads; one entry per CDR3 protein. The table lists tens of thousands of distinct CDR3 sequences, roughly 16% of them singletons. This CDR3 comprises 13 residues. CDR1 and CDR2 from the germline V gene are MNHEY and SVGAGI. V gave up 5 bases and J gave up 9 bases, with 14 bases separating them. V gene TRBV6-5 combines with J gene TRBJ2-1; a weak D match, TRBD1 (8 bases). Specimen: whole blood, collected at baseline. The origin of this receptor is an adult who was a healthcare worker with PCR-confirmed SARS-CoV-2 infection or an uninfected control (not recorded which). CDR3 region: CASSHRGGGEQFF. The CDR3 bases are TGTGCCAGCAGTCACAGGGGGGGAGGTGAGCAGTTCTTC.